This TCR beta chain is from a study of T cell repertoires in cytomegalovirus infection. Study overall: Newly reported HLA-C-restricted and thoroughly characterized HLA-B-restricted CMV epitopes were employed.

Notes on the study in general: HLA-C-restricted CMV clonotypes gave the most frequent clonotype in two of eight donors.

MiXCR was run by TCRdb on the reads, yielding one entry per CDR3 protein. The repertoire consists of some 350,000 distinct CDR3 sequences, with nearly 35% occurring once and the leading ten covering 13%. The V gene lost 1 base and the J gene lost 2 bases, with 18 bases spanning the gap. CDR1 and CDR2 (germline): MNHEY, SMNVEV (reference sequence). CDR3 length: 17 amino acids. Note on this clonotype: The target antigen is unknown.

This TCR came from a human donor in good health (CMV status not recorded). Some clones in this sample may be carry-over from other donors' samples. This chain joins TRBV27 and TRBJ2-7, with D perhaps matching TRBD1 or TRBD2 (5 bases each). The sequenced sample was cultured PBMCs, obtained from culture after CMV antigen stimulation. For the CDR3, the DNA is TGTGCCAGCAGTTTATTAATGGGGCTAGGAGGACCCTACGAGCAGTACTTC. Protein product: CASSLLMGLGGPYEQYF.